Sequencing of this T cell receptor beta chain was carried out in a study of T cell responses to AZD1222 COVID-19 vaccine. Findings and caveats of the study: It should be noted that donors were predominantly white British and more often female, and clonal diversity was possibly underestimated.

V shed 8 bases and J shed 0 bases, with 14 bases lying between them. The CDR3 runs 14 residues. From germline, CDR1 is MNHEY and CDR2 SVGAGI. Repertoires were generated with immunoSEQ multiplex PCR, while TCRdb's copy carries only in-frame clones and drops some. This sample has tens of thousands of clones, with around four fifths found just once. A word on this clone: Its antigen is currently unknown.

The chain has TRBV6-5 and TRBJ2-7; TRBD1 or TRBD2 may be the D gene (5 bases each). The source was peripheral blood, collected on day 0 of AZD1222 vaccination. The TCR originated in an adult in good health. The CDR3 bases are TGTGCCAGCTATCGGGGTGACAGCTCCTACGAGCAGTACTTC. As protein: CASYRGDSSYEQYF.